This TCR beta chain was sequenced during a study of blood T cell repertoires in COVID-19. About the study: Sites in the United States, Italy and Spain provided acute and convalescent COVID-19 samples. Sample material is recorded as cDNA or gDNA derived from T cells, B-cell-depleted T cells, or PBMCs.

How the authors handled the data: Estimation of nucleated cell counts relied on the amplification of reference gene primers. Some clones are missing from TCRdb's copy, which holds only in-frame ones; the method was immunoSEQ multiplex PCR. That table is the source of V, J and clone size, and D and trimming were worked out from the DNA. This table holds roughly 65,000 clones, around nine tenths found once. This CDR3 is 15 amino acids long. The V gene's germline CDR1 is SGHKS and CDR2 YYEKEE (reference sequence). V shed 0 bases and J shed 4 bases, with 12 bases lying between them. The TCR sequence derives from a woman aged 55-70 years with acute or convalescent COVID-19. V usage is TRBV5-5 and J usage is TRBJ2-3; D is unclear. The specimen sequenced was peripheral blood. The CDR3 reads CASSLGRSTADTQYF. CDR3 nucleotide sequence: TGTGCCAGCAGCTTGGGGAGATCTACGGCAGATACGCAGTATTTT.